A single sample gave rise to the 6 T cell receptor beta chains below, sequenced in a study of early T cells in non-severe SARS-CoV-2 infection. TCRdb reprocessed the 5' RACE reads via MiXCR and lists one record per CDR3 protein. This table has approximately 77,000 distinct CDR3 sequences, 9.5% to 15% appearing once. The sequenced sample consisted of whole blood. The receptors shown here come from an adult who was a healthcare worker with PCR-confirmed SARS-CoV-2 infection or an uninfected control (not recorded which).

This clonotype was counted only a few times. The rearrangement joins TRBV3-1 to TRBJ1-5; D perhaps matches TRBD1 (6 bases). V was trimmed by 5 bases and J by 4 bases, leaving 12 bases between them. CDR3 size: 14 residues. Germline CDR1 reads LGHDT; CDR2 reads YNNKEL (reference sequence). CDR3 nucleotides: TGTGCCAGCAGCTTCGGACAGTTTAATCAGCCCCAGCATTTT. Translation gives CASSFGQFNQPQHF.

Ten or more counts support this clonotype. The genes are TRBV12-3 or TRBV12-4 and TRBJ1-1, with D uncertain. CDR3 length: 12 residues. The V gene lost 7 bases and the J gene lost 1 base, with 7 bases spanning the gap. The chain's CDR3 is CASTYGNTEAFF. For the CDR3, the DNA is TGTGCCAGCACCTATGGGAACACTGAAGCTTTCTTT.

This clonotype showed up many times. V gene TRBV28 combines with J gene TRBJ2-7, with D possibly matching TRBD2 (5 bases). This CDR3 is 14 amino acids long. Between the trimmed V and J ends, which lost 6 bases and 6 bases, there was a span of 18 bases. Germline lookup yields CDR1 MDHEN and CDR2 SYDVKM. Written as DNA, the CDR3 is TGTGCCAGCAGCGATGCCTACGGGGTAGCCGAGCAGTACTTC. Its translation is CASSDAYGVAEQYF.

This clonotype appeared many times. J is TRBJ2-1 and V is TRBV6-4; the match to TRBD2 covers 7 bases. CDR1 MRHNA and CDR2 SNTAGT come from the germline V gene. The ends lost 3 bases at V and 4 bases at J; junction bases unmatched: 0. The CDR3 spans 13 residues. CDR3 sequence: CASSEREYNEQFF. CDR3 DNA sequence: TGTGCCAGCAGTGAGCGGGAGTACAATGAGCAGTTCTTC.

The chain employs TRBV27 and TRBJ2-1, with 7 positions matching TRBD2. This CDR3 comprises 15 residues. CDR1 is MNHEY, CDR2 SMNVEV, per germline (reference sequence). V trimming: 2 bases; J trimming: 7 bases; junction bases outside the gene matches: 8. The CDR3 loop reads CASSLAGEGVNEQFF. Written as DNA, the CDR3 is TGTGCCAGCAGTTTAGCGGGAGAAGGGGTTAATGAGCAGTTCTTC.

This clonotype was recorded at least ten times. V usage is TRBV19 and J usage is TRBJ2-7; perhaps D is TRBD1 or TRBD2 (5 bases each). The CDR3 runs to 14 residues. Germline CDR1 reads LNHDA; CDR2 reads SQIVND (reference sequence). V was clipped by 6 bases and J by 4 bases, with 16 bases between them. CDR3 nucleotides: TGTGCCAGTAGCCTTGCCCAGGGAGTTTACGAGCAGTACTTC. Amino acid sequence: CASSLAQGVYEQYF.